This entry features one TCR beta chain sequence. The antigen is undetermined. This sample was taken from a study of cytomegalovirus exposure and HLA in healthy donors. From germline, CDR1 is SGHRS and CDR2 YFSETQ. This CDR3 is 16 amino acids long. Trimming removed 3 bases from V and 1 base from J; junction bases left unmatched: 10. PCR used 60 Vbeta primers and 13 Jbeta primers. Libraries were prepared by immunoSEQ multiplex PCR; TCRdb keeps only in-frame clonotypes and omits some of them. The sample comprises roughly 80,000 clones, roughly 75% of which are singletons, and 1.1% rests with the top ten. Study-level findings and limits: Usually a TCR sequence was rare, but some public TCRs were found in many donors.

The chain combines TRBV5-1 with TRBJ2-7, with 7 bases lining up with TRBD1. Sequencing was done on a sample of PBMCs. The sequence was obtained from a male donor in good health and CMV-seronegative. The CDR3 here is CASSSRDSTLSYEQYF. The CDR3 bases are TGCGCCAGCAGCTCCCGGGACAGTACACTTTCCTACGAGCAGTACTTC.